The present T cell receptor (beta chain) was sequenced within a study of CD8+ T cells in alopecia areata. At the level of the study: Tofacitinib treatment spanned 6 to 18 months, with 6 months off drug afterward. General study findings and limits: In scalp and blood, many expanded lesional clones persisted during tofacitinib. Researchers reported that TCR sharing among patients proved less clear than in mice, possibly HLA-linked.

Sequencing templates came from extracted RNA that was reverse transcribed into cDNA. Profiling relied on immunoSEQ multiplex PCR, and the TCRdb table lists in-frame clones only, not all of them. The table lists approximately 160,000 clones, less than 80% of them singletons, with over 12% in the top ten. Germline V gives CDR1 SGHRS, CDR2 YFSETQ. The CDR3 spans 16 residues. The ends were cut back, 4 bases at V and 0 bases at J, with 16 bases in the middle. Notes on this clone: Its antigen is currently unknown.

Indicated treatment: oral pan-JAK inhibitor, 5-10 mg twice daily. This TCR came from a human donor with alopecia areata. The sample consisted of CD4+ T cells sorted from blood, taken at week 24, from a patient treated with tofacitinib. The rearrangement uses TRBV5-1 and TRBJ1-1; possible D gene TRBD1, 6 bases. The chain's CDR3 is CASSPSGGRMNTEAFF. The CDR3 bases are TGCGCCAGCAGCCCCTCTGGGGGCCGGATGAACACTGAAGCTTTCTTT.